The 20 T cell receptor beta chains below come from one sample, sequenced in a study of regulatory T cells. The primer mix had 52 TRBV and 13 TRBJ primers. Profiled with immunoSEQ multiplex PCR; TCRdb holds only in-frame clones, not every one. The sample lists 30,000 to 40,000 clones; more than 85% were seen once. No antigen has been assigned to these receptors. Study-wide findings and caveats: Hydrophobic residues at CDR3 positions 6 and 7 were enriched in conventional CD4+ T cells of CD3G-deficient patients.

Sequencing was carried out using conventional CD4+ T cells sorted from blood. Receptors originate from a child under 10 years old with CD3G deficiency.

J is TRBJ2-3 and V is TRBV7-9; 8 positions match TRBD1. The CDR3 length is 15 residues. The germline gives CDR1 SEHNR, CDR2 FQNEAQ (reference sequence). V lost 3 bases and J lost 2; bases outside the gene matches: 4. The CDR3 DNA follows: TGTGCCAGCAGCTTGGGACAGGTGATCACAGATACGCAGTATTTT. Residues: CASSLGQVITDTQYF.

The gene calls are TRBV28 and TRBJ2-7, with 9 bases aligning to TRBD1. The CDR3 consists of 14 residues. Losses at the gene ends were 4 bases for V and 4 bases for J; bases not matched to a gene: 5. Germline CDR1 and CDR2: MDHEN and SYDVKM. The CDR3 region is CASSSRTGVYEQYF. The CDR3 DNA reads TGTGCCAGCAGTTCAAGGACAGGGGTTTACGAGCAGTACTTC.

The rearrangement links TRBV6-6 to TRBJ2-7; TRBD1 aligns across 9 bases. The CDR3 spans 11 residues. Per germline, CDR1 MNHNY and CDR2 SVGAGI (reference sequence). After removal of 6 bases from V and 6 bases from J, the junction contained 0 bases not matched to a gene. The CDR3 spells CASRTGGEQYF. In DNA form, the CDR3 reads TGTGCCAGCAGGACAGGGGGCGAGCAGTACTTC.

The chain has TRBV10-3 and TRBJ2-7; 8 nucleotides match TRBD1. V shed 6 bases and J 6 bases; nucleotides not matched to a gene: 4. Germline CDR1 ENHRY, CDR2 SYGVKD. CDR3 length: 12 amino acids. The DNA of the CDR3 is TGTGCCATCAGCCCGACAGGGGTCGAGCAGTACTTC. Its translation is CAISPTGVEQYF.

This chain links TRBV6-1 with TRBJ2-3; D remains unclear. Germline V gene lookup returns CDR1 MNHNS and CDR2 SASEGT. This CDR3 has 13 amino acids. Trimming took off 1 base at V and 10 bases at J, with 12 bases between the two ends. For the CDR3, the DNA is TGTGCCAGCAGTGAAGATGGGATGCTCGCGCAGTATTTT. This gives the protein CASSEDGMLAQYF.

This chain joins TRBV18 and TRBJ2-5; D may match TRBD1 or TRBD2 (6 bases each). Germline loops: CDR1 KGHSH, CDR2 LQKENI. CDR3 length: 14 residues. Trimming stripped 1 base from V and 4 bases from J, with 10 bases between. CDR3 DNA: TGTGCCAGCTCACCACGGGGGGCACGAGAGACCCAGTACTTC. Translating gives CASSPRGARETQYF.

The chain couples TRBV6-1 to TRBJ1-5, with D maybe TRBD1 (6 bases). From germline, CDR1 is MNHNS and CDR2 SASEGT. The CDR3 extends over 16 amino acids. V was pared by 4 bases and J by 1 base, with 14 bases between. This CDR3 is CASSASGRGSNQPQHF. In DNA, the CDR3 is TGTGCCAGCAGTGCTAGTGGCAGGGGAAGCAATCAGCCCCAGCATTTT.

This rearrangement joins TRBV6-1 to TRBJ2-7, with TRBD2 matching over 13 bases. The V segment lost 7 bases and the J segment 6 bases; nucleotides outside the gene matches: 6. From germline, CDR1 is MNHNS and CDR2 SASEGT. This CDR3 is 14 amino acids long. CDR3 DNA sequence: TGTGCCAGCACCCGGACTAGCGGGAGATCCGAGCAGTACTTC. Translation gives CASTRTSGRSEQYF.

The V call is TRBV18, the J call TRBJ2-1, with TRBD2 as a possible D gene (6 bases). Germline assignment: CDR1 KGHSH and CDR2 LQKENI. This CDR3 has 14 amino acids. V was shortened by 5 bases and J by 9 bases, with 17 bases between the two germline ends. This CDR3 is CASSILAPWGEQFF. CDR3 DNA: TGTGCCAGCTCAATCCTAGCGCCGTGGGGTGAGCAGTTCTTC.

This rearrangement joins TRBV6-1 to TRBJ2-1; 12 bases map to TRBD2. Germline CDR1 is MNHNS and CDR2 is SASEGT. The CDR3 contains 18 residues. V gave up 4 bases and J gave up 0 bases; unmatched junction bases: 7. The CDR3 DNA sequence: TGTGCCAGCAGTGCAGGGACTAGCGGGTTTAGCTCCTACAATGAGCAGTTCTTC. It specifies CASSAGTSGFSSYNEQFF.

The CDR3 bases are TGTGCCAGTAGTACCCCCCTCGGTACGCAGTATTTT. Encoded protein: CASSTPLGTQYF. This chain uses TRBV19 with TRBJ2-3; D uncertain. From germline, CDR1 is LNHDA and CDR2 SQIVND (reference sequence). This CDR3 region has 12 residues. The V gene lost 4 bases and the J gene lost 8 bases, with 10 bases spanning the gap.

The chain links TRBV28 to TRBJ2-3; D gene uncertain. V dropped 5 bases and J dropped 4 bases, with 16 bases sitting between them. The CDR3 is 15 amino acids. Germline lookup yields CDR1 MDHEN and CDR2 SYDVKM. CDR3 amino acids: CASSKGLGLADTQYF. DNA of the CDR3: TGTGCCAGCAGTAAAGGTCTCGGGTTGGCAGATACGCAGTATTTT.

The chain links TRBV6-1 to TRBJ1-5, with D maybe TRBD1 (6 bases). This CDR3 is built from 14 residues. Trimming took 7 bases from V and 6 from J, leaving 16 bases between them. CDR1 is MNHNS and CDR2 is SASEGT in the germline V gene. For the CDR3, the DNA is TGTGCCAGCACCCTAGACAGGAACGTTCAGCCCCAGCATTTT. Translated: CASTLDRNVQPQHF.

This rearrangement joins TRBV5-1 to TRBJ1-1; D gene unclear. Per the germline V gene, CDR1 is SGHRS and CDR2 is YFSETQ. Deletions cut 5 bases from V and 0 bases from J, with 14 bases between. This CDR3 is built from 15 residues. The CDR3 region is CASRPQTGVNTEAFF. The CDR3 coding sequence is TGCGCCAGCAGACCCCAGACGGGTGTGAACACTGAAGCTTTCTTT.

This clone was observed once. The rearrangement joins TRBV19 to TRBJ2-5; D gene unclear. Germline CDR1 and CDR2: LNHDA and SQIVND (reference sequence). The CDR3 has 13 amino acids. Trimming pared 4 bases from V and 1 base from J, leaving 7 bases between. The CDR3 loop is CASSRSVQETQYF. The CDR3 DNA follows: TGTGCCAGTAGTAGGTCCGTCCAAGAGACCCAGTACTTC.

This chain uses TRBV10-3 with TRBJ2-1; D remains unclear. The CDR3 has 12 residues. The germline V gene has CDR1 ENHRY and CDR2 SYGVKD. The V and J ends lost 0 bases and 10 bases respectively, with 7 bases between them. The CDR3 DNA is TGTGCCATCAGTGAGTCGACCCGAGAGCAGTTCTTC. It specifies CAISESTREQFF.

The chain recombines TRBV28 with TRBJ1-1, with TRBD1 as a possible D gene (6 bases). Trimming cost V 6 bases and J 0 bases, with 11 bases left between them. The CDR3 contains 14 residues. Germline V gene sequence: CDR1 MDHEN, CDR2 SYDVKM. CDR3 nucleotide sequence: TGTGCCAGCAGACCCGGACAGATGAACACTGAAGCTTTCTTT. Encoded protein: CASRPGQMNTEAFF.

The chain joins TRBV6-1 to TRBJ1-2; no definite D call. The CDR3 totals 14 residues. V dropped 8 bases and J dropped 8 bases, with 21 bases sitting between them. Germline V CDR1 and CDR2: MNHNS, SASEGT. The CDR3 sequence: CASGEDGRGLGYTF. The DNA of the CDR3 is TGTGCCAGCGGCGAGGACGGCCGCGGCTTGGGCTACACCTTC.

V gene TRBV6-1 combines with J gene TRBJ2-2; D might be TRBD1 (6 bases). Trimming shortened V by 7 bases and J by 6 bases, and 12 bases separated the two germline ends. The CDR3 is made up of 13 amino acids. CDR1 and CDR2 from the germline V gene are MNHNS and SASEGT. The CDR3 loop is CASTQGWPGELFF. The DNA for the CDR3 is TGTGCCAGCACACAGGGTTGGCCCGGGGAGCTGTTTTTT.

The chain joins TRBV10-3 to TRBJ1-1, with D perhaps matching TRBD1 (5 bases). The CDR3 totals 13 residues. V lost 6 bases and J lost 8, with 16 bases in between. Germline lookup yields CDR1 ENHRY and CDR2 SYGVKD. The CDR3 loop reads CAIRGVLSQEAFF. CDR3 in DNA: TGTGCCATCAGGGGGGTTCTTTCCCAGGAAGCTTTCTTT.